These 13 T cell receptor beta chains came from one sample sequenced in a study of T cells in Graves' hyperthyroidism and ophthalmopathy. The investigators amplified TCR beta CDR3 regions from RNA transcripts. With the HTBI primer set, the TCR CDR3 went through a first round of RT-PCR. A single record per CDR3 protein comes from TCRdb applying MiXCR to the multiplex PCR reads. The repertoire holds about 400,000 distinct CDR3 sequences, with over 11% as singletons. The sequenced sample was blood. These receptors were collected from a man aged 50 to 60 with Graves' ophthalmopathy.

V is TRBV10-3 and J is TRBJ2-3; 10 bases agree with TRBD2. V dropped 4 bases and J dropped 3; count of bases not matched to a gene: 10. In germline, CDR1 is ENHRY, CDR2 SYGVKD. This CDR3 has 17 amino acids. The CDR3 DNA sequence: TGTGCCATCAGTGCAGGGCTAGCGGGAGTAGGTACAGATACGCAGTATTTT. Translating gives CAISAGLAGVGTDTQYF.

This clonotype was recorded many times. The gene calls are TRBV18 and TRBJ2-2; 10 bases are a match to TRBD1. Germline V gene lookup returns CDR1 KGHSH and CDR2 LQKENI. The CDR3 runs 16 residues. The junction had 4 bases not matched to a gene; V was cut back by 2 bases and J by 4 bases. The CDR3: CASSPAGQGTTGELFF. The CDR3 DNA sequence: TGTGCCAGCTCACCAGCGGGACAGGGGACCACCGGGGAGCTGTTTTTT.

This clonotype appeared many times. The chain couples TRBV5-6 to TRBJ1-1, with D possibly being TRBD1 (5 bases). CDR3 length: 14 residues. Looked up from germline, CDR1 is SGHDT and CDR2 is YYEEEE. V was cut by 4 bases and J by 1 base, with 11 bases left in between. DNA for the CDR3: TGTGCCAGCAGCCTTTTAACAGGGAACACTGAAGCTTTCTTT. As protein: CASSLLTGNTEAFF.

CDR3 in DNA: TGCAGTGCCCAGGGTGAGAGGGAGACCCAGTACTTC. Translating it yields CSAQGERETQYF. V and J are TRBV20-1 and TRBJ2-5; tentatively, D is TRBD1 (5 bases). The CDR3 covers 12 residues. V was trimmed by 6 bases and J by 5 bases, leaving 13 bases between them. Germline-derived CDR1 and CDR2 are DFQATT and SNEGSKA (reference sequence).

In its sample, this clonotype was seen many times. CDR3: CSASGRSGSSYNEQFF. The CDR3 DNA reads TGCAGTGCTAGTGGTCGTAGCGGGAGCTCCTACAATGAGCAGTTCTTC. This chain joins TRBV20-1 and TRBJ2-1; 9 bases fit TRBD2. V shed 3 bases, J shed 0 bases, and the junction held 6 bases outside the gene matches. Germline CDR1 reads DFQATT; CDR2 reads SNEGSKA (reference sequence). This CDR3 contains 16 residues.

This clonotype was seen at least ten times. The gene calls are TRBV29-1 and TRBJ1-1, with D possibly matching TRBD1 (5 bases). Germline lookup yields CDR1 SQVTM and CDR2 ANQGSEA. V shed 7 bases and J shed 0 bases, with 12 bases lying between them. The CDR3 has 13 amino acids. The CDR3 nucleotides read TGCAGCGCCTCCGGGGGTATGAACACTGAAGCTTTCTTT. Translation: CSASGGMNTEAFF.

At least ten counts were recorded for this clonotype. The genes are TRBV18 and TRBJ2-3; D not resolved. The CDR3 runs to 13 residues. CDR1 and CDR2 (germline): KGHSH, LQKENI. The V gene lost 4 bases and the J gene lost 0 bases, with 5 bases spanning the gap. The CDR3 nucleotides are TGTGCCAGCTCACGCGTTAGCACAGATACGCAGTATTTT. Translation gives CASSRVSTDTQYF.

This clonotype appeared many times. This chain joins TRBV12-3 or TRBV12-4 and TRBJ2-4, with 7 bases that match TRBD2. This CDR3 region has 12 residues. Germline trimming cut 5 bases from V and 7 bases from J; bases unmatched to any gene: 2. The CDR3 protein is CASSGGGNIQYF. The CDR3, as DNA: TGTGCCAGCAGTGGGGGGGGGAACATTCAGTACTTC.

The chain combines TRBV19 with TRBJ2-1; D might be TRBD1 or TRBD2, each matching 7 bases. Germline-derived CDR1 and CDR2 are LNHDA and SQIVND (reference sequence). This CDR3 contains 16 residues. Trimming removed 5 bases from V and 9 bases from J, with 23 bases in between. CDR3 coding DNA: TGTGCCAGTAGTGCGGGGGATAGGGGGCCCTGGGGTGAGCAGTTCTTC. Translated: CASSAGDRGPWGEQFF. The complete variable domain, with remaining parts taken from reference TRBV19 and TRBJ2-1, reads DGGITQSPKYLFRKEGQNVTLSCEQNLNHDAMYWYRQDPGQGLRLIYYSQIVNDFQKGDIAEGYSVSREKKESFPLTVTSAQKNPTAFYLCASSAGDRGPWGEQFFGPGTRLTVL.

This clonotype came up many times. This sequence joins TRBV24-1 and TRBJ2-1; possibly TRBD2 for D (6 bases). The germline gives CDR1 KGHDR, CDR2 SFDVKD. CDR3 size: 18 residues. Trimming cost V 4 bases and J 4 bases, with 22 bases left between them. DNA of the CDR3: TGTGCCACCAGTGACCCCCGGGGAGGCGAGGGGCCTTACAATGAGCAGTTCTTC. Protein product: CATSDPRGGEGPYNEQFF.

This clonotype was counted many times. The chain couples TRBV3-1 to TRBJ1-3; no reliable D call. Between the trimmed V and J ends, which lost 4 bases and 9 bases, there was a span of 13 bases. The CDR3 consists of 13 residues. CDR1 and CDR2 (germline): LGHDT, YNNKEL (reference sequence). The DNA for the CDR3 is TGTGCCAGCAGCCCCGACTTTCGTCCCACCATATATTTT. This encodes CASSPDFRPTIYF.

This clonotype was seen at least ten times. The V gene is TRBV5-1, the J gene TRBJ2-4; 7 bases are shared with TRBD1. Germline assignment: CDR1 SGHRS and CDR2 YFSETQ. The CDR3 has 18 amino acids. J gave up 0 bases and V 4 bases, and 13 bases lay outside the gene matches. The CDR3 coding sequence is TGCGCCAGCAGCGCGGTGGGCCGGGACAGCCTAGCCAAAAACATTCAGTACTTC. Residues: CASSAVGRDSLAKNIQYF.

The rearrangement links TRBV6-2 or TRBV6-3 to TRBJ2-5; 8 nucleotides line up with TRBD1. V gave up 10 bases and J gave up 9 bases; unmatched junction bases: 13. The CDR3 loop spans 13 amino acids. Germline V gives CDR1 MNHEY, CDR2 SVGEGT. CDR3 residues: CANTVGTGPPQYF. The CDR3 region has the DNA TGTGCCAACACCGTGGGGACAGGACCTCCCCAGTACTTC.